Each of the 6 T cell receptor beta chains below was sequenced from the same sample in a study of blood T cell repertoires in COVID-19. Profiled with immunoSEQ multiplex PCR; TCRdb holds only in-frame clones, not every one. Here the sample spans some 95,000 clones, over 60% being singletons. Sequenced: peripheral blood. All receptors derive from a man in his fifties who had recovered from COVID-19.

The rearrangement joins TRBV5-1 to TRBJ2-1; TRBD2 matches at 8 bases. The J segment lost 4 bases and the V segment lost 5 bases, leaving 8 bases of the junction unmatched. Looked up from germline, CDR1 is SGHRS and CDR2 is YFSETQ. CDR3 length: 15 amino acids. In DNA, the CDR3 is TGCGCCAGCAGGTCCGCTAGCGGGCAATACAATGAGCAGTTCTTC. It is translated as CASRSASGQYNEQFF.

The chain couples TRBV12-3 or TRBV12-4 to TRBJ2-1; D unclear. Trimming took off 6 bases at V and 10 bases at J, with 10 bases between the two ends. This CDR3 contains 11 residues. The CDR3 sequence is CASSRFGEQFF. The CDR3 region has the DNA TGTGCCAGCAGCCGATTCGGGGAGCAGTTCTTC.

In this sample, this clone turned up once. The CDR3 protein is CASSLPGANEKLFF. The CDR3 DNA sequence: TGCGCCAGCAGCTTGCCAGGGGCTAATGAAAAACTGTTTTTT. This chain connects TRBV5-1 to TRBJ1-4; D may be TRBD1 (6 bases). The germline V and J ends were trimmed by 1 base and 3 bases, with 7 bases remaining between them. The length of the CDR3 is 14 residues. Germline V gives CDR1 SGHRS, CDR2 YFSETQ.

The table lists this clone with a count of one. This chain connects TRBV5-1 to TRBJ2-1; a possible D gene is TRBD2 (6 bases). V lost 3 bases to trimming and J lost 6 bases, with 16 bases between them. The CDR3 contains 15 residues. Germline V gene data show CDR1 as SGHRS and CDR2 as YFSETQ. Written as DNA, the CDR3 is TGCGCCAGCAGCTACTCAGGGAGGCTCATCAATGAGCAGTTCTTC. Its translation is CASSYSGRLINEQFF.

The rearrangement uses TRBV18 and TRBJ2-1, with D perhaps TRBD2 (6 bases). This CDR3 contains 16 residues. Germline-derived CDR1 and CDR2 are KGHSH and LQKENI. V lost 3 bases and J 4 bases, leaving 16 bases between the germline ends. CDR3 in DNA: TGTGCCAGCTCACCTCCATCGACTAGAACTTACAATGAGCAGTTCTTC. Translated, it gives CASSPPSTRTYNEQFF. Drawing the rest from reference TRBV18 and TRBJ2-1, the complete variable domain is NAGVMQNPRHLVRRRGQEARLRCSPMKGHSHVYWYRQLPEEGLKFMVYLQKENIIDESGMPKERFSAEFPKEGPSILRIQQVVRGDSAAYFCASSPPSTRTYNEQFFGPGTRLTVL.

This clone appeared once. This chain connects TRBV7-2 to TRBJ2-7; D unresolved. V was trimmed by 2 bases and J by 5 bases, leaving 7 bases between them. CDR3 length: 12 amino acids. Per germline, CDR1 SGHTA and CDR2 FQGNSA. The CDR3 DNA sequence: TGTGCCAGCAGCTTAATCTCTAACGAGCAGTACTTC. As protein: CASSLISNEQYF.